One and the same sample provided the 25 T cell receptor beta chains below, sequenced in a study of blood T cell repertoires in COVID-19. Measured with immunoSEQ multiplex PCR; TCRdb has only the in-frame clones, and not every one. The sample comprises around 170,000 clones, less than 90% of which are singletons, and around a quarter rests with the top ten. Sequenced material: peripheral blood. These receptors all come from a man in his 60s with acute or convalescent COVID-19.

This clone was observed a few times. The chain combines TRBV7-3 with TRBJ2-1; TRBD2 is a possible D gene (6 bases). The CDR3 length is 15 residues. Germline V gene lookup returns CDR1 SGHTA and CDR2 FQGTGA. Deletions cut 1 base from V and 3 bases from J, with 10 bases between. As DNA, the CDR3 is TGTGCCAGCAGCTTAAGTCGGGAGAACTACAATGAGCAGTTCTTC. Encoded protein: CASSLSRENYNEQFF.

The chain recombines TRBV9 with TRBJ2-2, with D unclear. Trimming shortened V by 0 bases and J by 0 bases, and 6 bases separated the two germline ends. Germline CDR1 reads SGDLS; CDR2 reads YYNGEE. The CDR3 is made up of 15 amino acids. Here the CDR3 reads CASSVDLANTGELFF. The CDR3, as DNA: TGTGCCAGCAGCGTAGATCTCGCGAACACCGGGGAGCTGTTTTTT.

V usage is TRBV7-9 and J usage is TRBJ1-1, with TRBD1 matching over 8 bases. This CDR3 contains 15 residues. Germline V CDR1 and CDR2: SEHNR, FQNEAQ (reference sequence). The V and J ends lost 5 bases and 0 bases, in that order; junction bases with no gene match: 5. The CDR3 loop is CASSMWTGLNTEAFF. The CDR3 nucleotides read TGTGCCAGCAGCATGTGGACAGGGTTGAACACTGAAGCTTTCTTT.

The chain combines TRBV6-2 or TRBV6-3 with TRBJ2-7, with TRBD2 matching 8 bases. Germline values: CDR1 MNHEY, CDR2 SVGEGT. V was clipped by 0 bases and J by 0 bases; unmatched bases: 7. This CDR3 has 17 residues. The chain's CDR3 is CASSYSSLSGSSYEQYF. The CDR3 DNA reads as TGTGCCAGCAGTTACTCCTCTTTAAGCGGGAGCTCCTACGAGCAGTACTTC.

The chain couples TRBV4-3 to TRBJ2-3; TRBD1 matches at 8 bases. This CDR3 has 17 residues. Losses at the gene ends were 3 bases for V and 0 bases for J; bases not matched to a gene: 8. The germline gives CDR1 LGHNA, CDR2 YSLEER. CDR3 region: CASSQQTGGSSTDTQYF. The CDR3 DNA follows: TGCGCCAGCAGCCAGCAAACAGGGGGATCTAGCACAGATACGCAGTATTTT.

J is TRBJ1-5 and V is TRBV4-1; D is undetermined. CDR1 and CDR2 (germline): MGHRA, YSYEKL. The CDR3 extends over 16 amino acids. V was clipped by 0 bases and J by 5 bases, with 14 bases between them. The CDR3 DNA reads as TGCGCCAGCAGCCAAGATCCGGGGATGACTTATCAGCCCCAGCATTTT. It yields the protein CASSQDPGMTYQPQHF.

This clone was recorded once. J is TRBJ2-7 and V is TRBV3-1 (or the pseudogene TRBV3-2); TRBD2 agrees at 11 bases. V lost 1 base and J lost 0; bases outside the gene matches: 5. Germline CDR1 is LGHDT and CDR2 is YNNKEL (reference sequence). CDR3 length: 17 residues. The chain's CDR3 is CASSQAPGTSGSYEQYF. For the CDR3, the DNA is TGTGCCAGCAGCCAAGCGCCCGGGACTAGCGGCTCCTACGAGCAGTACTTC.

This clone has just one count. J is TRBJ2-3 and V is TRBV7-9, with 9 bases fitting TRBD1. The CDR3 contains 15 residues. Germline values: CDR1 SEHNR, CDR2 FQNEAQ (reference sequence). Trimming cost V 7 bases and J 0 bases; bases outside gene matches: 5. In DNA, the CDR3 is TGTGCCAGCACCGGACAGGGGACTAGCACAGATACGCAGTATTTT. This gives the protein CASTGQGTSTDTQYF.

This chain joins TRBV5-6 and TRBJ2-7; TRBD2 agrees at 10 bases. The germline V gene has CDR1 SGHDT and CDR2 YYEEEE. The V gene end was trimmed by 5 bases and the J gene end by 6 bases; junction bases not matched to a gene: 11. CDR3 length: 15 amino acids. The CDR3 sequence is CASRPSGLALSEQYF. The CDR3 DNA follows: TGTGCCAGCAGGCCTTCGGGACTAGCGCTATCCGAGCAGTACTTC.

V gene TRBV30 combines with J gene TRBJ2-7, with 7 positions matching TRBD1. V lost 3 bases, J lost 2 bases, and 4 bases stayed unmatched. The CDR3 sequence is 13 residues long. The germline V gene encodes CDR1 GTSNPN and CDR2 SVGIG (reference sequence). The CDR3 DNA reads TGTGCCTGGAGCCAGGGGGTGCCCTACGAGCAGTACTTC. Its protein is CAWSQGVPYEQYF.

This clone came up once. The V gene is TRBV5-6, the J gene TRBJ1-3; the D is unclear. Germline CDR1 and CDR2: SGHDT and YYEEEE. V lost 1 base, J lost 3 bases, and 2 bases lay in between. There are 12 residues in the CDR3. The CDR3 DNA follows: TGTGCCAGCAGCTTGTATGGAAACACCATATATTTT. Translated: CASSLYGNTIYF.

The rearrangement uses TRBV5-4 and TRBJ2-7; TRBD2 matches at 8 bases. CDR3 length: 15 amino acids. Losses at the gene ends were 2 bases for V and 0 bases for J; bases not matched to a gene: 4. Looked up from germline, CDR1 is SGHNT and CDR2 is YYREEE (reference sequence). The CDR3 is CASSLAGASSYEQYF. CDR3 DNA: TGTGCCAGCAGCTTAGCGGGAGCCAGCTCCTACGAGCAGTACTTC. Full variable domain (remainder filled in from reference TRBV5-4 and TRBJ2-7): ETGVTQSPTHLIKTRGQQVTLRCSSQSGHNTVSWYQQALGQGPQFIFQYYREEENGRGNFPPRFSGLQFPNYSSELNVNALELDDSALYLCASSLAGASSYEQYFGPGTRLTVT.

The CDR3 DNA follows: TGTGCCACCAGCAGGGCGACAGGGGCGCAAATTAATCAGCCCCAGCATTTT. As protein: CATSRATGAQINQPQHF. The rearrangement uses TRBV15 and TRBJ1-5; 8 bases are shared with TRBD1. V dropped 3 bases and J dropped 4; count of bases not matched to a gene: 11. The CDR3 is made up of 17 amino acids. The germline gives CDR1 LNHNV, CDR2 YYDKDF (reference sequence). Combining the CDR3 with reference TRBV15 and TRBJ1-5 gives the whole variable domain DAMVIQNPRYQVTQFGKPVTLSCSQTLNHNVMYWYQQKSSQAPKLLFHYYDKDFNNEADTPDNFQSRRPNTSFCFLDIRSPGLGDTAMYLCATSRATGAQINQPQHFGDGTRLSIL.

The table lists this clone with a count of one. The V call is TRBV24-1, the J call TRBJ2-1, with D maybe TRBD2 (5 bases). V lost 1 base to trimming and J lost 1 base, with 10 bases between them. Germline CDR1 is KGHDR and CDR2 is SFDVKD. This CDR3 has 16 residues. CDR3 protein: CATSDLGRGSYNEQFF. The CDR3 bases are TGTGCCACCAGTGATTTAGGGAGAGGGTCCTACAATGAGCAGTTCTTC.

The V gene is TRBV19, the J gene TRBJ2-5; 9 nucleotides agree with TRBD1. The V segment lost 3 bases and the J segment 7 bases; nucleotides outside the gene matches: 9. This CDR3 is built from 15 residues. Per germline, CDR1 LNHDA and CDR2 SQIVND (reference sequence). CDR3 loop: CASSIKGQGPGTQYF. The CDR3 region has the DNA TGTGCCAGTAGTATCAAGGGACAGGGCCCCGGGACCCAGTACTTC.

This clone came up a few times. The rearrangement links TRBV11-2 to TRBJ2-1; the match to TRBD2 covers 9 bases. Germline V lookup: CDR1 SGHAT, CDR2 FQNNGV. After removal of 1 base from V and 8 bases from J, the junction contained 6 bases not matched to a gene. The CDR3 has 15 amino acids. The CDR3 protein is CASSLGGRADDEQFF. In nucleotides, the CDR3 is TGTGCCAGCAGCTTAGGCGGGAGGGCCGACGATGAGCAGTTCTTC.

The chain links TRBV5-4 to TRBJ1-6, with 9 bases matching TRBD1. Germline loops: CDR1 SGHNT, CDR2 YYREEE (reference sequence). Germline trimming cut 5 bases from V and 7 bases from J; bases unmatched to any gene: 7. CDR3 size: 15 residues. CDR3 coding DNA: TGTGCCAGCAGAGAAGGACAGGGGTACAATTCACCCCTCCACTTT. It codes for CASREGQGYNSPLHF.

This clone was counted once. The rearrangement joins TRBV6-6 to TRBJ2-7, with 9 nucleotides matching TRBD1. The trim removed 2 bases at V and 4 bases at J, leaving 6 bases unmatched. CDR1 is MNHNY and CDR2 is SVGAGI in the germline V gene (reference sequence). The CDR3 has 15 amino acids. The CDR3 spells CASSYQDRGIYEQYF. Written as DNA, the CDR3 is TGTGCCAGCAGTTACCAGGACAGGGGAATTTACGAGCAGTACTTC.

The chain links TRBV3-1 (or the pseudogene TRBV3-2) to TRBJ1-6; D unclear. The CDR3 extends over 16 amino acids. Germline values: CDR1 LGHDT, CDR2 YNNKEL (reference sequence). V lost 3 bases and J lost 6, with 15 bases in between. The CDR3 DNA reads TGTGCCAGCAGCCAGACCGGGATTGGAGGTAATTCACCCCTCCACTTT. It specifies CASSQTGIGGNSPLHF.

This clone was seen a single time. The chain links TRBV5-1 to TRBJ2-1, with TRBD2 identical over 11 bases. Trimming took 6 bases from V and 9 from J; bases not matched to a gene: 8. The V gene's germline CDR1 is SGHRS and CDR2 YFSETQ. The CDR3 is 14 amino acids. Written as DNA, the CDR3 is TGCGCCAGCAATCCCGGGACTAGCGGAATTGAGCAGTTCTTC. Translation gives CASNPGTSGIEQFF.

The genes are TRBV30 and TRBJ2-7, with D maybe TRBD1 (5 bases). V lost 2 bases, J lost 2 bases, and 13 bases lay in between. The CDR3 has 14 amino acids. Germline CDR1 reads GTSNPN; CDR2 reads SVGIG (reference sequence). As DNA, the CDR3 is TGTGCCTGGAGTTCCCCTGACAGTACCTACGAGCAGTACGTC. The encoded protein is CAWSSPDSTYEQYV.

This rearrangement joins TRBV19 to TRBJ1-1, with a weak D call TRBD1 (5 bases). CDR3 length: 15 amino acids. The V end was cut by 3 bases, the J end by 0 bases, with 11 bases between. Germline V gene data show CDR1 as LNHDA and CDR2 as SQIVND (reference sequence). In nucleotides, the CDR3 is TGTGCCAGTAGTATGGGCGGCAGGGTGAACACTGAAGCTTTCTTT. Translating it yields CASSMGGRVNTEAFF.

J is TRBJ1-1 and V is TRBV11-3; the D is unclear. V lost 2 bases to trimming and J lost 5 bases, with 6 bases between them. Per the germline V gene, CDR1 is SGHNT and CDR2 is YENEEA. This CDR3 has 12 residues. CDR3 protein: CASSLRETEAFF. The CDR3 DNA reads as TGTGCCAGCAGCTTAAGGGAGACTGAAGCTTTCTTT.

V gene TRBV7-3 combines with J gene TRBJ2-5, with D maybe TRBD1 (5 bases). V was cut by 5 bases and J by 0 bases, with 13 bases left in between. Germline CDR1 reads SGHTA; CDR2 reads FQGTGA. CDR3 length equals 15 residues. In nucleotides, the CDR3 is TGTGCCAGCAGCGAGTCTGGGGCCCACCAAGAGACCCAGTACTTC. This encodes CASSESGAHQETQYF.

The V gene is TRBV10-3, the J gene TRBJ1-4; 9 bases match TRBD1. Germline CDR1 is ENHRY and CDR2 is SYGVKD. This CDR3 comprises 14 residues. Losses at the gene ends were 10 bases for V and 0 bases for J; bases not matched to a gene: 3. CDR3 loop: CATRQGATNEKLFF. The CDR3 bases are TGTGCCACCAGACAGGGGGCAACTAATGAAAAACTGTTTTTT.